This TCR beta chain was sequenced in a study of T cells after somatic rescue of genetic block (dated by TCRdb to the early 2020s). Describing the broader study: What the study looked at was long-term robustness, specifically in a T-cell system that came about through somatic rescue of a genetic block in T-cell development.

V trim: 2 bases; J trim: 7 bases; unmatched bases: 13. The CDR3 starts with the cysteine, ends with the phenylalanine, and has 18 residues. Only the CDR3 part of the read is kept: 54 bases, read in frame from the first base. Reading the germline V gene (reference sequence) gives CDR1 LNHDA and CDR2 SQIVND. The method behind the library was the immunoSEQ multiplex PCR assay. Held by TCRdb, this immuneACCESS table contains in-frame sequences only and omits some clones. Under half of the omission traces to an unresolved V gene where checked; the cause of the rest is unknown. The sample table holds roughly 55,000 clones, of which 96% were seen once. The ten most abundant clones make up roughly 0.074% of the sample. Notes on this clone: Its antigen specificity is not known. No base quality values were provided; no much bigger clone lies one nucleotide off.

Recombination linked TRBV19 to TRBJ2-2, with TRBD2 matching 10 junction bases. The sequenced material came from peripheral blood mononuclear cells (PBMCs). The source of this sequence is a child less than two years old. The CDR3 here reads CASSIPGLAGAPHGELFF. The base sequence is TGTGCCAGTAGTATACCTGGGCTAGCGGGAGCCCCACACGGGGAGCTGTTTTTT.